This TCR beta chain was recorded in a study of prognosis after radiotherapy for stage I lung cancer. Genomic DNA served as the source from which two-round multiplex PCR generated TCR beta CDR3 amplicons. First-round PCR amplification was performed with primers specific to each TRBV and TRBJ gene. Amplification in the second PCR round was performed with universal primers. TCRdb fed the multiplex PCR reads into MiXCR, producing one record per CDR3 protein. The sample records roughly 32,000 distinct CDR3 sequences, approximately 39% being singletons. The CDR3 sequence is 16 residues long. V trimming: 6 bases; J trimming: 1 base; junction bases outside the gene matches: 9. Looked up from germline, CDR1 is SGHTA and CDR2 is FQGTGA. This clonotype showed up many times.

Sequencing used PBMCs, obtained before or after stereotactic body radiation therapy (not recorded which). This TCR derives from a donor aged 50 or older with non-small cell lung cancer. The V call is TRBV7-3, the J call TRBJ2-1; 7 bases match TRBD2. The CDR3 here is CASSLSGVGSYNEQFF. For the CDR3, the DNA is TGTGCCAGCAGTCTCAGCGGGGTGGGGTCCTACAATGAGCAGTTCTTC.